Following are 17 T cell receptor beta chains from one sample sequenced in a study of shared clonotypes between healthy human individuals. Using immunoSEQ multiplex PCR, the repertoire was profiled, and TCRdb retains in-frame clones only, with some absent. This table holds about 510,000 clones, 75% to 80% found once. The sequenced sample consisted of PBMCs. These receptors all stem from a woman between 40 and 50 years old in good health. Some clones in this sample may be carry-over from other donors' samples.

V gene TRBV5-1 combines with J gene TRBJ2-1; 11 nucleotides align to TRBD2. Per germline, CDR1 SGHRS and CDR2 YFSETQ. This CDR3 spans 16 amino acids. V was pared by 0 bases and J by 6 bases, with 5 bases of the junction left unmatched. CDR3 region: CASSLALAGGSNEQFF. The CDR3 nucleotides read TGCGCCAGCAGCTTGGCTCTAGCGGGAGGAAGCAATGAGCAGTTCTTC. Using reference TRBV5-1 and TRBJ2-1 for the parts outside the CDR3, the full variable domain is KAGVTQTPRYLIKTRGQQVTLSCSPISGHRSVSWYQQTPGQGLQFLFEYFSETQRNKGNFPGRFSGRQFSNSRSEMNVSTLELGDSALYLCASSLALAGGSNEQFFGPGTRLTVL.

CDR3 coding DNA: TGTGCCAGCAGCTTAAAAGTTCCAGCCGACGGGCTCAACACTGAAGCTTTCTTT. It specifies CASSLKVPADGLNTEAFF. The chain joins TRBV7-2 to TRBJ1-1; D ambiguous. The germline V gene encodes CDR1 SGHTA and CDR2 FQGNSA. Trimming cost V 2 bases and J 2 bases, with 21 bases left between them. This CDR3 has 18 amino acids.

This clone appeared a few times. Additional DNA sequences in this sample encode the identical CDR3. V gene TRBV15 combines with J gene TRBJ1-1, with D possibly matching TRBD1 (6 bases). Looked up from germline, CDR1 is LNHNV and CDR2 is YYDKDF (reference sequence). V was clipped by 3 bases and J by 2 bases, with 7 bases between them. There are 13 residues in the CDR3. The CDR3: CATSRDRNTEAFF. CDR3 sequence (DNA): TGTGCCACCAGCAGGGACAGAAACACTGAAGCTTTCTTT.

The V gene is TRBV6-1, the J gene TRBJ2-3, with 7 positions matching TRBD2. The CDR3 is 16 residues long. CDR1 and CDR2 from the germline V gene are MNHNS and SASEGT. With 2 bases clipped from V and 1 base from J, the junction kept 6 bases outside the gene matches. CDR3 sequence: CASSEILAAGTDTQYF. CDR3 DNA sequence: TGTGCCAGCAGTGAAATTCTAGCGGCAGGCACAGATACGCAGTATTTT.

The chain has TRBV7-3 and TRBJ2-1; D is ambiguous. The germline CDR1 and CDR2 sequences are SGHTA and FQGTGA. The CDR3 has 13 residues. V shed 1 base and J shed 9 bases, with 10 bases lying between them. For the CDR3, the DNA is TGTGCCAGCAGCTTAAGGGGAAGGAGTGAGCAGTTCTTC. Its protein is CASSLRGRSEQFF.

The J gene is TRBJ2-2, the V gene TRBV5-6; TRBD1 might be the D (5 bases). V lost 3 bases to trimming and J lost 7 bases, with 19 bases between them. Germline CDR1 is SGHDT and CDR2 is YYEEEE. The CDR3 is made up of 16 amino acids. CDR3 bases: TGTGCCAGCAGCTCGGCCGGGTCAGGGTTGGTCGGGGAGCTGTTTTTT. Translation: CASSSAGSGLVGELFF. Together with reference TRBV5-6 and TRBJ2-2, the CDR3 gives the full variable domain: DAGVTQSPTHLIKTRGQQVTLRCSPKSGHDTVSWYQQALGQGPQFIFQYYEEEERQRGNFPDRFSGHQFPNYSSELNVNALLLGDSALYLCASSSAGSGLVGELFFGEGSRLTVL.

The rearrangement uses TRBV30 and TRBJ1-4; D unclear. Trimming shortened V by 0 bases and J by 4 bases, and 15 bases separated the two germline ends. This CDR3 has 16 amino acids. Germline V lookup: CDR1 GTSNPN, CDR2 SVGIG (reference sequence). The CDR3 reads CAWSVRSGLSNEKLFF. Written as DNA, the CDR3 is TGTGCCTGGAGTGTACGGTCCGGACTCAGTAATGAAAAACTGTTTTTT.

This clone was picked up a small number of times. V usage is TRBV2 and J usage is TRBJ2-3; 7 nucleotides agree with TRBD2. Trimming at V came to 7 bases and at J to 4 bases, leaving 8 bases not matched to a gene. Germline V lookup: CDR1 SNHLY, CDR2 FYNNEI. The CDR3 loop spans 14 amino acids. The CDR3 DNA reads TGTGCCAGCACCAAATGGGGGGGTCCAGATACGCAGTATTTT. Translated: CASTKWGGPDTQYF.

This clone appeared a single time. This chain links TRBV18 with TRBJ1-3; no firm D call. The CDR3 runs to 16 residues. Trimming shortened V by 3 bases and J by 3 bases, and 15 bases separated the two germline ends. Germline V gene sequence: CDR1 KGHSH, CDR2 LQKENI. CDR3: CASSPIGTDGGNTIYF. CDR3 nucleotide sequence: TGTGCCAGCTCACCCATAGGTACAGACGGTGGAAACACCATATATTTT.

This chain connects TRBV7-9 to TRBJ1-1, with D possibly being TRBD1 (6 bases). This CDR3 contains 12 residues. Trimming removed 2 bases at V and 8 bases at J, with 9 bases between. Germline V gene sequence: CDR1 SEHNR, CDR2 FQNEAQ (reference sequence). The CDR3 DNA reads TGTGCCAGCAGCTTAAGGCAGGGGGAAGCTTTCTTT. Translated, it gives CASSLRQGEAFF.

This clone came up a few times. CDR3 nucleotides: TGCGCCAGCAGCCAAGATCACCCCCCGGGCTGGGGAACCCCCTACGAGCAGTACTTC. It codes for CASSQDHPPGWGTPYEQYF. The chain joins TRBV4-1 to TRBJ2-7; D remains ambiguous. Looked up from germline, CDR1 is MGHRA and CDR2 is YSYEKL. Trimming pared 0 bases from V and 2 bases from J, leaving 23 bases between. The CDR3 has 19 residues.

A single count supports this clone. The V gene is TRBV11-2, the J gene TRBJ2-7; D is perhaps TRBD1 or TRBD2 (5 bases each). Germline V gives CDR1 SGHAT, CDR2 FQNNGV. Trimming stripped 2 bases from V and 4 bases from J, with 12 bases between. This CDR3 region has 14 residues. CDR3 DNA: TGTGCCAGCAGCTTATCGGACGGGGCGTACGAGCAGTACTTC. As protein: CASSLSDGAYEQYF.

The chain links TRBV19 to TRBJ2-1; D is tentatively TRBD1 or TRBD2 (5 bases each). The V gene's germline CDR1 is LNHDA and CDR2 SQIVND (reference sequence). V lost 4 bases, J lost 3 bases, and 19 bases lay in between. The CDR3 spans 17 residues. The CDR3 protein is CASSRGVSSINYNEQFF. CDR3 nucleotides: TGTGCCAGTAGTAGAGGGGTCAGCAGCATTAACTACAATGAGCAGTTCTTC.

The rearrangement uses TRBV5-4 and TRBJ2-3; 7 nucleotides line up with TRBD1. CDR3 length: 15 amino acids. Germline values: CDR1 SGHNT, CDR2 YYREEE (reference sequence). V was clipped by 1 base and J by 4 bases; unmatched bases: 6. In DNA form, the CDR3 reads TGTGCCAGCAGCTTGACCCCAACAGGGGCAGATACGCAGTATTTT. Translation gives CASSLTPTGADTQYF.

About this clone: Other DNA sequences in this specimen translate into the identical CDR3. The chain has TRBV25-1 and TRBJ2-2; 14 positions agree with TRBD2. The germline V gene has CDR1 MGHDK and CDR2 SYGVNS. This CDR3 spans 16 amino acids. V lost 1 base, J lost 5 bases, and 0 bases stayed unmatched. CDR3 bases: TGTGCCAGCAGTGAATGGACTAGCGGGAGGACCGGGGAGCTGTTTTTT. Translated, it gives CASSEWTSGRTGELFF. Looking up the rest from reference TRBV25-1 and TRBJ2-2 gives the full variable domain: EADIYQTPRYLVIGTGKKITLECSQTMGHDKMYWYQQDPGMELHLIHYSYGVNSTEKGDLSSESTVSRIRTEHFPLTLESARPSHTSQYLCASSEWTSGRTGELFFGEGSRLTVL.

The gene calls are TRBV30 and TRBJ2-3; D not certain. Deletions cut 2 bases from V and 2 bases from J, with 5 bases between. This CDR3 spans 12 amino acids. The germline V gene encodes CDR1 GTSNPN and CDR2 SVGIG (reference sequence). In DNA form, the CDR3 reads TGTGCCTGGAGTACAGTCACAGATACGCAGTATTTT. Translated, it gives CAWSTVTDTQYF.

This CDR3 is CASSFSGSTGELFF. CDR3 DNA sequence: TGTGCCAGCAGCTTTAGCGGGAGCACCGGGGAGCTGTTTTTT. J is TRBJ2-2 and V is TRBV5-4, with 9 bases that match TRBD2. CDR3 length equals 14 residues. The trim removed 2 bases at V and 4 bases at J, leaving 0 bases unmatched. Germline values: CDR1 SGHNT, CDR2 YYREEE (reference sequence).